A single sample gave rise to the 9 T cell receptor beta chains below, sequenced in a study of CD8 T cell repertoires and HIV-1 epitope variants. The repertoire was sequenced with immunoSEQ multiplex PCR; TCRdb's copy has only in-frame clones and lacks some. The sample carries around 5,500 clones, around 60% recorded once. These receptors have no known antigen. What was sequenced was cultured CD8+ T cells derived from PBMCs. These receptors were collected from a male donor with HIV.

This clone is a singleton in its sample. The genes are TRBV28 and TRBJ1-4, with a weak D call TRBD1 (6 bases). The V and J ends lost 6 bases and 8 bases respectively, with 13 bases between them. The CDR3 runs to 13 residues. Germline values: CDR1 MDHEN, CDR2 SYDVKM. DNA for the CDR3: TGTGCCAGCAGCCCTTCCGGGGGCGAAAAACTGTTTTTT. Translating it yields CASSPSGGEKLFF.

This chain joins TRBV6-7 and TRBJ2-7; D gene ambiguous. TRBV6-7 is noted as an ORF with a role that remains uncertain. V dropped 5 bases and J dropped 2 bases, with 13 bases sitting between them. The CDR3 is 14 residues long. The CDR3 sequence is CASSEGAGPYEQYF. The CDR3, as DNA: TGTGCCAGCAGTGAAGGAGCAGGTCCCTACGAGCAGTACTTC.

This clone showed up just a few times. V is TRBV10-3 and J is TRBJ1-2, with D possibly being TRBD1 (6 bases). The CDR3 extends over 16 amino acids. Germline V gives CDR1 ENHRY, CDR2 SYGVKD. Trimming took 5 bases from V and 6 from J, leaving 22 bases between them. The CDR3 DNA is TGTGCCATCAGTCCTCAACTCGGAGAGGGGGTAAATGGCTACACCTTC. Translation: CAISPQLGEGVNGYTF.

The V gene is TRBV21-1, the J gene TRBJ2-4; the table's TRBD1 call for D was not verified on the DNA. TRBV21-1 is marked as a pseudogene. The CDR3 extends over 15 amino acids. The CDR3 is CASSIKGGPSKHRYF. CDR3 DNA: TGTGCCAGCAGCATCAAAGGGGGTCCGTCCAAACACCGGTACTTC.

The V call is TRBV7-8, the J call TRBJ2-7; D not resolved. The CDR3 length is 14 residues. Germline V gives CDR1 SGHVS, CDR2 FQNEAQ. Trimming took 4 bases from V and 0 from J, leaving 10 bases between them. CDR3 in DNA: TGTGCCAGCAGCTCGGACCGATCCTCCTACGAGCAGTACTTC. Its translation is CASSSDRSSYEQYF. Full variable domain (missing parts from reference TRBV7-8 and TRBJ2-7): GAGVSQSPRYKVAKRGQDVALRCDPISGHVSLFWYQQALGQGPEFLTYFQNEAQLDKSGLPSDRFFAERPEGSVSTLKIQRTQQEDSAVYLCASSSDRSSYEQYFGPGTRLTVT.

This clone has just one count. The chain employs TRBV27 and TRBJ2-7; D not certain. Germline V lookup: CDR1 MNHEY, CDR2 SMNVEV (reference sequence). The CDR3 extends over 11 amino acids. V lost 8 bases and J lost 4, with 9 bases in between. The CDR3 region has the DNA TGTGCCAGCGGGCGAGAATACGAGCAGTACTTC. Its protein product is CASGREYEQYF.

The V call is TRBV2, the J call TRBJ2-7; D is perhaps TRBD1 (6 bases). Trimming took 3 bases from V and 1 from J, leaving 13 bases between them. The V gene's germline CDR1 is SNHLY and CDR2 FYNNEI. The CDR3 is 15 residues long. DNA of the CDR3: TGTGCCAGCAGTGACCCTTCGACAGGATCCTACGAGCAGTACTTC. Its translation is CASSDPSTGSYEQYF.

In its sample, this clone was seen a few times. V is TRBV27 and J is TRBJ2-7; a weak D match, TRBD1 (5 bases). V lost 5 bases and J lost 1, with 9 bases in between. The CDR3 extends over 13 amino acids. The germline V gene encodes CDR1 MNHEY and CDR2 SMNVEV (reference sequence). The CDR3, as DNA: TGTGCCAGCAGTAGGGGTCCTTCCTACGAGCAGTACTTC. It codes for CASSRGPSYEQYF.

This chain uses TRBV19 with TRBJ2-1; D is perhaps TRBD1 (5 bases). Germline CDR1 is LNHDA and CDR2 is SQIVND (reference sequence). This CDR3 region has 14 residues. V lost 3 bases, J lost 4 bases, and 10 bases lay in between. CDR3 DNA: TGTGCCAGTAGTATGAGCAGGGCGTACAATGAGCAGTTCTTC. It translates to CASSMSRAYNEQFF.